This TCR beta chain was identified in a study of blood T cells in healthy people across ages. Germline CDR1 is MNHEY and CDR2 is SVGAGI. The CDR3 spans 13 residues. The V gene lost 2 bases and the J gene lost 3 bases, with 7 bases spanning the gap. Worth noting for this clonotype: Its specificity is not known.

A second PCR of about 7 to 11 cycles used a sample-barcoded 5' primer and a J-beta primer mix. TCRdb redid the calling of the 5' RACE reads with MiXCR, one entry per CDR3 protein. The repertoire holds about 1,500,000 distinct CDR3 sequences, 42% seen once, with roughly 8.2% in the top ten. Study outcomes and limitations: Observed TCR beta diversity per million T cells went down as age went up. This fall followed a roughly linear course with age.

The TCR originated in a woman under 30 in good health. This sequence joins TRBV6-5 and TRBJ2-5; D is possibly TRBD2 (6 bases). Sequenced input: blood. In nucleotides, the CDR3 is TGTGCCAGCAGTTACCGGAGGGAAGAGACCCAGTACTTC. It specifies CASSYRREETQYF.